Below, 12 T cell receptor beta chains from the same sample are listed, as sequenced in a study of blood T cell repertoires in COVID-19. TCRdb's copy holds only in-frame clones and misses some; the assay was immunoSEQ multiplex PCR. The sample yields some 130,000 clones, around 80% seen once. Sequencing was performed on PBMCs or T cells enriched from blood (not recorded which). Receptors were obtained from a woman in her forties or fifties who had recovered from COVID-19.

The J gene is TRBJ2-3, the V gene TRBV15; TRBD2 agrees at 7 bases. Germline-derived CDR1 and CDR2 are LNHNV and YYDKDF (reference sequence). The CDR3 is made up of 15 amino acids. Unmatched junction bases numbered 15, after V lost 7 bases and J lost 8 bases. CDR3 protein: CATTSPRLAVVTQYF. In nucleotides, the CDR3 is TGTGCCACCACCTCCCCCCGGCTAGCGGTGGTTACGCAGTATTTT.

This chain uses TRBV19 with TRBJ1-1, with 9 positions matching TRBD1. CDR1 is LNHDA, CDR2 SQIVND, per germline (reference sequence). CDR3 length: 14 residues. With V trimmed by 5 bases and J by 0 bases, 1 base remained unmatched. DNA of the CDR3: TGTGCCAGTAGTTGGGACAGGGTGAACACTGAAGCTTTCTTT. The encoded protein is CASSWDRVNTEAFF. The variable domain in full, with the rest retrieved from reference TRBV19 and TRBJ1-1, is DGGITQSPKYLFRKEGQNVTLSCEQNLNHDAMYWYRQDPGQGLRLIYYSQIVNDFQKGDIAEGYSVSREKKESFPLTVTSAQKNPTAFYLCASSWDRVNTEAFFGQGTRLTVV.

The chain links TRBV10-3 to TRBJ1-4; D remains unclear. Germline V lookup: CDR1 ENHRY, CDR2 SYGVKD. The CDR3 is 13 amino acids. V lost 4 bases to trimming and J lost 2 bases, with 5 bases between them. As DNA, the CDR3 is TGTGCCATCAGTGCTAGGACTAATGAAAAACTGTTTTTT. Protein product: CAISARTNEKLFF.

This rearrangement joins TRBV4-1 to TRBJ1-2; D call uncertain. This CDR3 comprises 19 residues. Trimming pared 0 bases from V and 0 bases from J, leaving 20 bases between. CDR1 and CDR2 (germline): MGHRA, YSYEKL. CDR3 protein: CASSQDRPSGFGSNYGYTF. For the CDR3, the DNA is TGCGCCAGCAGCCAAGATCGTCCTTCCGGGTTTGGGTCTAACTATGGCTACACCTTC.

The chain carries TRBV2 and TRBJ1-3; D possibly corresponds to TRBD1 (5 bases). V was clipped by 7 bases and J by 0 bases, with 7 bases between them. CDR3 length: 13 residues. CDR1 is SNHLY and CDR2 is FYNNEI in the germline V gene. The CDR3 here is CASTGNSGNTIYF. The DNA of the CDR3 is TGTGCCAGCACAGGGAACTCTGGAAACACCATATATTTT.

The gene calls are TRBV27 and TRBJ1-5; possibly TRBD1 for D (5 bases). CDR1 MNHEY and CDR2 SMNVEV come from the germline V gene (reference sequence). CDR3 length: 15 residues. Trimming stripped 3 bases from V and 7 bases from J, with 16 bases between. CDR3 protein: CASSFYPARGQPQHF. The CDR3 DNA sequence: TGTGCCAGCAGTTTTTATCCCGCGCGGGGCCAGCCCCAGCATTTT.

The chain links TRBV2 to TRBJ2-2; possibly TRBD1 for D (6 bases). V shed 6 bases and J shed 5 bases, with 16 bases lying between them. The CDR3 totals 15 residues. Per germline, CDR1 SNHLY and CDR2 FYNNEI. The CDR3 nucleotides are TGTGCCAGCAGGCGGAACAGGGTCGCAACCGGGGAGCTGTTTTTT. It encodes CASRRNRVATGELFF.

The chain links TRBV11-2 to TRBJ2-5, with 9 bases aligning to TRBD1. Trimming cost V 8 bases and J 4 bases; bases outside gene matches: 8. Germline assignment: CDR1 SGHAT and CDR2 FQNNGV. The CDR3 is 14 amino acids. The CDR3 DNA is TGTGCCAGCGGAGGGGGACAGGGAGGAGAGACCCAGTACTTC. This gives the protein CASGGGQGGETQYF.

The chain employs TRBV5-1 and TRBJ1-1, with TRBD1 matching over 10 bases. Germline lookup yields CDR1 SGHRS and CDR2 YFSETQ. The CDR3 contains 16 residues. Germline trimming cut 5 bases from V and 1 base from J; bases unmatched to any gene: 8. The CDR3 sequence is CASSSLGQGKNTEAFF. In DNA, the CDR3 is TGCGCCAGCAGTTCTCTGGGACAGGGGAAGAACACTGAAGCTTTCTTT. The full variable domain, rest sourced from reference TRBV5-1 and TRBJ1-1, is KAGVTQTPRYLIKTRGQQVTLSCSPISGHRSVSWYQQTPGQGLQFLFEYFSETQRNKGNFPGRFSGRQFSNSRSEMNVSTLELGDSALYLCASSSLGQGKNTEAFFGQGTRLTVV.

In its sample, this clone was seen a few times. The chain uses TRBV7-9 and TRBJ2-1; 8 nucleotides match TRBD2. CDR1 is SEHNR and CDR2 is FQNEAQ in the germline V gene (reference sequence). With 2 bases clipped from V and 6 bases from J, the junction kept 6 bases outside the gene matches. This CDR3 is built from 15 residues. In nucleotides, the CDR3 is TGTGCCAGCAGCTTAACGGGGGGGCTTTTCAATGAGCAGTTCTTC. This gives the protein CASSLTGGLFNEQFF.

This sequence joins TRBV7-8 and TRBJ2-7; TRBD2 agrees at 8 bases. The CDR3 is 14 residues long. Looked up from germline, CDR1 is SGHVS and CDR2 is FQNEAQ. Unmatched junction bases numbered 4, after V lost 5 bases and J lost 1 base. The CDR3 here is CASSIERGSYEQYF. The DNA for the CDR3 is TGTGCCAGCAGCATAGAGCGGGGGTCCTACGAGCAGTACTTC.

V and J are TRBV25-1 and TRBJ1-4; tentatively, D is TRBD1 (6 bases). Per the germline V gene, CDR1 is MGHDK and CDR2 is SYGVNS. V was clipped by 6 bases and J by 5 bases, with 16 bases between them. There are 15 residues in the CDR3. The CDR3 here is CASRGGGEVNEKLFF. CDR3 bases: TGTGCCAGCAGAGGGGGGGGCGAAGTAAATGAAAAACTGTTTTTT. Full variable domain (rest looked up from reference TRBV25-1 and TRBJ1-4): EADIYQTPRYLVIGTGKKITLECSQTMGHDKMYWYQQDPGMELHLIHYSYGVNSTEKGDLSSESTVSRIRTEHFPLTLESARPSHTSQYLCASRGGGEVNEKLFFGSGTQLSVL.